At least ten counts were recorded for the clone carrying this TCR beta chain. This record belongs to a study of T-cell memory formation after mild COVID-19. The ends were cut back, 4 bases at V and 7 bases at J, with 12 bases in the middle. From germline, CDR1 is SGHRS and CDR2 YFSETQ. CDR3 length: 14 residues. TCRdb itself ran the 5' RACE reads through MiXCR, one entry per CDR3 protein. The sample shows about 400,000 distinct CDR3 sequences, roughly 18% of them seen only once. The sequencing sample was made of PBMCs or a T cell subset sorted from them (not recorded which). The clonotype was recovered from a man between 18 and 35 years old who had mild COVID-19 (a few samples of this study predate the infection). Cell type and time point are not known. The gene calls are TRBV5-1 and TRBJ1-6, with D maybe TRBD1 (6 bases). CDR3 bases: TGCGCCAGCAGCCGCCCGGGGGCGAATTCACCCCTCCACTTT. This encodes CASSRPGANSPLHF.